These 32 T cell receptor beta chains share one sample of origin, sequenced in a study of chemoradiotherapy in HPV16-positive cancers. Sequencing used immunoSEQ multiplex PCR; TCRdb keeps in-frame clones, though not all of them. The table has 6,000 to 9,000 clones, roughly 80% seen once. The sample was collected from a patient who underwent chemoradiotherapy. The receptors were sampled from a human donor with HPV-associated anogenital cancer.

The V and J genes are TRBV29-1 and TRBJ1-2; D may be TRBD1 (5 bases). Germline V gene sequence: CDR1 SQVTM, CDR2 ANQGSEA. The V gene lost 3 bases and the J gene lost 8 bases, with 16 bases spanning the gap. The CDR3 extends over 13 amino acids. The CDR3 sequence is CSVEGDGTEGYTF. As DNA, the CDR3 is TGCAGCGTTGAGGGCGATGGGACGGAGGGCTACACCTTC.

The chain couples TRBV7-2 to TRBJ2-1, with 8 bases lining up with TRBD1. CDR1 and CDR2 (germline): SGHTA, FQGNSA. The CDR3 runs to 14 residues. J gave up 9 bases and V 5 bases, and 9 bases lay outside the gene matches. CDR3 protein: CASSIRTGLVEQFF. The CDR3 nucleotides read TGTGCCAGCAGCATTAGGACAGGGTTGGTTGAGCAGTTCTTC.

The DNA of the CDR3 is TGTGCCAGCAGTCAGGGACAGGGTCCAATTTACGAGCAGTACTTC. Protein: CASSQGQGPIYEQYF. The chain carries TRBV11-2 and TRBJ2-7; 9 bases fit TRBD1. V trimming: 6 bases; J trimming: 4 bases; junction bases outside the gene matches: 10. This CDR3 contains 15 residues. Per the germline V gene, CDR1 is SGHAT and CDR2 is FQNNGV.

The chain links TRBV28 to TRBJ2-7; D is unresolved. CDR1 and CDR2 (germline): MDHEN, SYDVKM. Trimming left V 6 bases short and J 2 bases short, with 11 bases between. The length of the CDR3 is 13 residues. CDR3 protein: CASRLGSAYEQYF. The CDR3 DNA follows: TGTGCCAGCAGATTGGGGTCCGCCTACGAGCAGTACTTC.

This sequence joins TRBV28 and TRBJ1-3; D remains unclear. The V end was cut by 5 bases, the J end by 4 bases, with 15 bases between. Per germline, CDR1 MDHEN and CDR2 SYDVKM. The CDR3 extends over 15 amino acids. The CDR3 here is CASSLDGVLGNTIYF. CDR3 nucleotide sequence: TGTGCCAGCAGTCTAGACGGGGTCCTCGGAAACACCATATATTTT. The whole variable domain, filled in from reference TRBV28 and TRBJ1-3, reads DVKVTQSSRYLVKRTGEKVFLECVQDMDHENMFWYRQDPGLGLRLIYFSYDVKMKEKGDIPEGYSVSREKKERFSLILESASTNQTSMYLCASSLDGVLGNTIYFGEGSWLTVV.

V and J are TRBV9 and TRBJ1-2; 7 nucleotides match TRBD1. The germline V gene has CDR1 SGDLS and CDR2 YYNGEE. This CDR3 has 15 residues. V dropped 0 bases and J dropped 3; count of bases not matched to a gene: 5. The chain's CDR3 is CASSVGQGIYYGYTF. The CDR3 nucleotides read TGTGCCAGCAGCGTAGGACAGGGAATATACTATGGCTACACCTTC.

CDR3 DNA sequence: TGCGCCAGCAGCCCCGACCCTTACACCGGGGAGCTGTTTTTT. It translates to CASSPDPYTGELFF. The rearrangement joins TRBV5-1 to TRBJ2-2; no definite D call. The V gene's germline CDR1 is SGHRS and CDR2 YFSETQ. The V end was cut by 4 bases, the J end by 3 bases, with 10 bases between. The CDR3 length is 14 residues.

The chain uses TRBV7-2 and TRBJ1-3; 8 nucleotides agree with TRBD1. The CDR3 covers 17 residues. The germline CDR1 and CDR2 sequences are SGHTA and FQGNSA. Trimming at V came to 3 bases and at J to 1 base, leaving 8 bases not matched to a gene. For the CDR3, the DNA is TGTGCCAGCAGCTTCGCTCCAACAGGGGGGTCTGGAAACACCATATATTTT. Its translation: CASSFAPTGGSGNTIYF.

The chain has TRBV15 and TRBJ1-3; the D is unclear. Germline CDR1 and CDR2: LNHNV and YYDKDF (reference sequence). This CDR3 is 13 amino acids long. V shed 5 bases and J shed 4 bases, with 9 bases lying between them. In nucleotides, the CDR3 is TGTGCCACCAGCGCCCTGGGGGGAAACACCATATATTTT. Its protein is CATSALGGNTIYF.

This clone has only one observation. The chain recombines TRBV19 with TRBJ1-5; D is undetermined. CDR1 LNHDA and CDR2 SQIVND come from the germline V gene (reference sequence). V lost 6 bases and J 6 bases, leaving 12 bases between the germline ends. CDR3 length: 13 residues. CDR3 in DNA: TGTGCCAGTAGCCTATCCGCGGGTCAGCCCCAGCATTTT. It translates to CASSLSAGQPQHF.

The gene calls are TRBV6-1 and TRBJ1-5; D is unclear. Trimming pared 1 base from V and 3 bases from J, leaving 16 bases between. The CDR3 has 17 residues. The V gene's germline CDR1 is MNHNS and CDR2 SASEGT. The CDR3 reads CASSEGRGSFFNQPQHF. Written as DNA, the CDR3 is TGTGCCAGCAGTGAAGGTCGTGGGTCCTTCTTCAATCAGCCCCAGCATTTT.

The J gene is TRBJ1-2, the V gene TRBV19; D uncertain. The CDR3 sequence is 13 residues long. CDR1 is LNHDA, CDR2 SQIVND, per germline (reference sequence). The V end was cut by 3 bases, the J end by 4 bases, with 9 bases between. CDR3 sequence reads: CASSINTLYGYTF. The CDR3 DNA sequence: TGTGCCAGTAGTATTAACACCCTCTATGGCTACACCTTC.

The chain has TRBV6-6 and TRBJ2-7; 7 bases are shared with TRBD1. Losses at the gene ends were 6 bases for V and 0 bases for J; bases not matched to a gene: 8. Per germline, CDR1 MNHNY and CDR2 SVGAGI (reference sequence). The CDR3 totals 15 residues. The CDR3: CASRSPTGTSYEQYF. CDR3 sequence (DNA): TGTGCCAGCAGAAGCCCGACAGGGACCTCCTACGAGCAGTACTTC.

The J gene is TRBJ1-1, the V gene TRBV6-6; D gene unclear. The germline CDR1 and CDR2 sequences are MNHNY and SVGAGI (reference sequence). CDR3 length equals 14 residues. V lost 4 bases and J lost 0, with 9 bases in between. The CDR3 DNA sequence: TGTGCCAGCAGTTTTGGCCAGCTGAACACTGAAGCTTTCTTT. Residues: CASSFGQLNTEAFF.

This chain joins TRBV30 and TRBJ2-7; TRBD1 aligns across 8 bases. The CDR3 covers 11 residues. Trimming removed 5 bases from V and 10 bases from J; junction bases left unmatched: 7. Germline V lookup: CDR1 GTSNPN, CDR2 SVGIG (reference sequence). For the CDR3, the DNA is TGTGCCTGGGATTCATCAGGGGGCCAGTACTTC. This sequence encodes CAWDSSGGQYF.

This clone was counted between two and nine times. The genes are TRBV28 and TRBJ1-3; 7 nucleotides match TRBD1. This CDR3 comprises 15 residues. Germline V CDR1 and CDR2: MDHEN, SYDVKM. The CDR3 sequence is CVTRRDSFSGNTIYF. CDR3 nucleotides: TGTGTCACCCGCCGGGACAGTTTTTCTGGAAACACCATATATTTT.

The chain recombines TRBV5-5 with TRBJ1-2; weak D call: TRBD1 (6 bases). Germline V gene data show CDR1 as SGHKS and CDR2 as YYEKEE (reference sequence). Trimming left V 3 bases short and J 0 bases short, with 9 bases between. CDR3 length: 14 residues. The CDR3 sequence is CASSWGQANYGYTF. The CDR3 DNA is TGTGCCAGCAGCTGGGGGCAGGCTAACTATGGCTACACCTTC. The whole variable domain, remainder taken from reference TRBV5-5 and TRBJ1-2, is DAGVTQSPTHLIKTRGQQVTLRCSPISGHKSVSWYQQVLGQGPQFIFQYYEKEERGRGNFPDRFSARQFPNYSSELNVNALLLGDSALYLCASSWGQANYGYTFGSGTRLTVV.

This chain joins TRBV23-1 and TRBJ2-1; a weak D match, TRBD2 (5 bases). TRBV23-1 is marked as an open reading frame, function uncertain. Trimming removed 7 bases at V and 1 base at J, with 14 bases between. The CDR3 contains 15 residues. The DNA of the CDR3 is TGCGCCAGCAACACCCCGAGGGAGTCCTACAATGAGCAGTTCTTC. This encodes CASNTPRESYNEQFF.

The rearrangement links TRBV7-3 to TRBJ2-3, with a tentative D call TRBD2 (7 bases). CDR1 is SGHTA, CDR2 FQGTGA, per germline. The ends were cut back, 6 bases at V and 5 bases at J, with 18 bases in the middle. CDR3 length: 15 amino acids. The CDR3 spells CASRKGGGRGDTQYF. The DNA for the CDR3 is TGTGCCAGCAGAAAAGGGGGAGGGCGGGGAGATACGCAGTATTTT.

The gene calls are TRBV28 and TRBJ1-2, with a weak D call TRBD1 (5 bases). The CDR3 is 11 residues long. The germline V gene has CDR1 MDHEN and CDR2 SYDVKM. V was clipped by 8 bases and J by 4 bases, with 8 bases between them. Here the CDR3 reads CASQDSYGYTF. CDR3 nucleotides: TGTGCCAGCCAAGACAGCTATGGCTACACCTTC.

The rearrangement uses TRBV7-6 and TRBJ1-1; D remains ambiguous. Germline loops: CDR1 SGHVS, CDR2 FNYEAQ. CDR3 length: 14 residues. V gave up 3 bases and J gave up 3 bases, with 11 bases separating them. The DNA of the CDR3 is TGTGCCAGCAGCTTTAAGGGAAGAGACACTGAAGCTTTCTTT. It yields the protein CASSFKGRDTEAFF.

This chain connects TRBV7-2 to TRBJ1-1; D ambiguous. The CDR3 spans 11 residues. Germline-derived CDR1 and CDR2 are SGHTA and FQGNSA. V was cut by 0 bases and J by 10 bases, with 6 bases left in between. CDR3 sequence reads: CASSLAGGAFF. The CDR3, as DNA: TGTGCCAGCAGCTTAGCGGGCGGAGCTTTCTTT. The full variable domain, its missing parts supplied by reference TRBV7-2 and TRBJ1-1, is GAGVSQSPSNKVTEKGKDVELRCDPISGHTALYWYRQSLGQGLEFLIYFQGNSAPDKSGLPSDRFSAERTGGSVSTLTIQRTQQEDSAVYLCASSLAGGAFFGQGTRLTVV.

The gene calls are TRBV27 and TRBJ2-3; 9 nucleotides match TRBD2. This CDR3 spans 16 amino acids. Unmatched junction bases numbered 3, after V lost 0 bases and J lost 2 bases. Germline CDR1 reads MNHEY; CDR2 reads SMNVEV (reference sequence). The CDR3 is CASSLSLAGNTDTQYF. Here the CDR3 DNA reads TGTGCCAGCAGTTTATCGCTAGCGGGGAACACAGATACGCAGTATTTT.

This clone came up a few times. The gene calls are TRBV6-1 and TRBJ1-2; D remains unclear. The germline CDR1 and CDR2 sequences are MNHNS and SASEGT. V was pared by 4 bases and J by 3 bases, with 12 bases between. The CDR3 consists of 14 residues. CDR3 nucleotide sequence: TGTGCCAGCAGTGTTTACTTGAACGACTATGGCTACACCTTC. Translation gives CASSVYLNDYGYTF.

The chain combines TRBV29-1 with TRBJ2-7, with D perhaps TRBD1 or TRBD2 (6 bases each). There are 13 residues in the CDR3. Germline V gene data show CDR1 as SQVTM and CDR2 as ANQGSEA. Trimming cost V 6 bases and J 12 bases, with 24 bases left between them. The CDR3 coding sequence is TGCAGCGTGGAAACTAGGGGGGACGGTATCAGGTACTTC. As protein: CSVETRGDGIRYF.

This chain uses TRBV4-1 with TRBJ2-3; 15 positions match TRBD2. The CDR3 extends over 18 amino acids. The germline V gene encodes CDR1 MGHRA and CDR2 YSYEKL. V lost 4 bases to trimming and J lost 0 bases; unmatched junction nucleotides: 5. In nucleotides, the CDR3 is TGCGCCAGCAGCCCTCGGACTAGCGGGGGGGTTAGCACAGATACGCAGTATTTT. The encoded protein is CASSPRTSGGVSTDTQYF.

The rearrangement uses TRBV5-4 and TRBJ2-1, with 9 bases lining up with TRBD1. This CDR3 is built from 16 residues. V was pared by 5 bases and J by 7 bases, with 13 bases of the junction left unmatched. Germline assignment: CDR1 SGHNT and CDR2 YYREEE (reference sequence). The CDR3 loop is CASSKSGTGRNNEQFF. For the CDR3, the DNA is TGTGCCAGCAGTAAGTCGGGGACAGGGAGGAATAATGAGCAGTTCTTC.

The V gene is TRBV10-3, the J gene TRBJ2-2, with a tentative D call TRBD1 (5 bases). Germline-derived CDR1 and CDR2 are ENHRY and SYGVKD. Trimming removed 4 bases from V and 1 base from J, with 10 bases in between. The CDR3 length is 15 residues. In DNA form, the CDR3 reads TGTGCCATCAGTGCGTTAGACAGGAACACCGGGGAGCTGTTTTTT. Its translation: CAISALDRNTGELFF.

The chain couples TRBV2 to TRBJ1-5; D is unresolved. This CDR3 is built from 14 residues. The V gene's germline CDR1 is SNHLY and CDR2 FYNNEI. V lost 2 bases to trimming and J lost 3 bases, with 8 bases between them. This chain's CDR3 is CASSETGFNQPQHF. DNA of the CDR3: TGTGCCAGCAGTGAAACTGGCTTCAATCAGCCCCAGCATTTT.

The chain combines TRBV2 with TRBJ2-5, with D perhaps matching TRBD1 or TRBD2 (5 bases each). The CDR3 sequence is 15 residues long. V lost 8 bases and J 4 bases, leaving 20 bases between the germline ends. From germline, CDR1 is SNHLY and CDR2 FYNNEI. The CDR3 loop reads CASGKRDPTGETQYF. The CDR3 DNA is TGTGCCAGCGGAAAAAGGGACCCAACGGGAGAGACCCAGTACTTC.

This clone was counted between two and nine times. The J gene is TRBJ1-2, the V gene TRBV2; D perhaps matches TRBD1 (6 bases). V was clipped by 6 bases and J by 4 bases, with 18 bases between them. CDR1 SNHLY and CDR2 FYNNEI come from the germline V gene. The CDR3 length is 15 residues. This CDR3 reads CASSPRGGPPYGYTF. The CDR3 bases are TGTGCCAGCAGCCCTAGGGGGGGGCCTCCCTATGGCTACACCTTC.

V usage is TRBV4-2 and J usage is TRBJ2-7, with 8 bases aligning to TRBD1. This CDR3 contains 16 residues. The J segment lost 2 bases and the V segment lost 0 bases, leaving 6 bases of the junction unmatched. Germline V lookup: CDR1 LGHNA, CDR2 YNFKEQ. The CDR3 here is CASSQEFRDRPYEQYF. CDR3 DNA: TGTGCCAGCAGCCAAGAATTCCGGGACAGGCCCTACGAGCAGTACTTC.